Listed here are 22 T cell receptor beta chains from one sample, sequenced in a study of shared clonotypes between healthy human individuals. Produced via immunoSEQ multiplex PCR; TCRdb's table is partial and in-frame only. The sample has about 2.4 million clones, roughly 93% seen once; the top ten hold 0.36%. Sequenced material: naive CD4+ T cells from PBMCs. Regarding subset: CD45RA+ positively selected. These TCRs come from a man aged 18 to 30 in good health. Some clones in this sample may be carry-over from other donors' samples.

The rearrangement joins TRBV19 to TRBJ2-5; 7 bases line up with TRBD2. The CDR3 has 12 amino acids. The junction had 0 bases not matched to a gene; V was cut back by 3 bases and J by 5 bases. CDR1 and CDR2 (germline): LNHDA, SQIVND (reference sequence). CDR3 sequence: CASSMRGETQYF. CDR3 nucleotide sequence: TGTGCCAGTAGTATGCGGGGGGAGACCCAGTACTTC. The whole variable domain, filled in from reference TRBV19 and TRBJ2-5, reads DGGITQSPKYLFRKEGQNVTLSCEQNLNHDAMYWYRQDPGQGLRLIYYSQIVNDFQKGDIAEGYSVSREKKESFPLTVTSAQKNPTAFYLCASSMRGETQYFGPGTRLLVL.

The V call is TRBV6-4, the J call TRBJ2-7; TRBD1 might be the D (6 bases). Germline V gene data show CDR1 as MRHNA and CDR2 as SNTAGT. This CDR3 region has 18 residues. V lost 4 bases, J lost 1 base, and 23 bases lay in between. The CDR3 loop is CASSVPPPRGRGSYEQYF. The CDR3 DNA follows: TGTGCCAGCAGTGTCCCCCCCCCTAGGGGCAGGGGATCCTACGAGCAGTACTTC.

The chain has TRBV7-8 and TRBJ1-2, with a weak D call TRBD1 (5 bases). The length of the CDR3 is 12 residues. The ends were cut back, 5 bases at V and 6 bases at J, with 10 bases in the middle. Per germline, CDR1 SGHVS and CDR2 FQNEAQ. The CDR3 reads CASSPGTDGYTF. CDR3 nucleotide sequence: TGTGCCAGCAGCCCGGGGACGGATGGCTACACCTTC.

The chain has TRBV9 and TRBJ2-7; possible D gene TRBD2, 5 bases. Trimming cost V 4 bases and J 2 bases, with 10 bases left between them. The CDR3 has 13 amino acids. Germline V gene sequence: CDR1 SGDLS, CDR2 YYNGEE. CDR3 in amino acids: CASSRTSTYEQYF. DNA of the CDR3: TGTGCCAGCAGCCGGACTTCTACCTACGAGCAGTACTTC.

This clone was recorded only once. This chain links TRBV28 with TRBJ2-7; TRBD2 aligns across 12 bases. V shed 5 bases and J 0 bases; nucleotides not matched to a gene: 8. Germline V CDR1 and CDR2: MDHEN, SYDVKM. CDR3 length equals 17 residues. The CDR3: CASSLPGLAGTSYEQYF. CDR3 bases: TGTGCCAGCAGTCTTCCGGGACTAGCGGGTACCTCCTACGAGCAGTACTTC.

The V and J genes are TRBV5-1 and TRBJ2-1; D may correspond to TRBD1 or TRBD2 (5 bases each). In germline, CDR1 is SGHRS, CDR2 YFSETQ. The CDR3 is 15 amino acids. Trimming took 4 bases from V and 2 from J, leaving 13 bases between them. For the CDR3, the DNA is TGCGCCAGCAGCCCCCGGGACCGCACCTACAATGAGCAGTTCTTC. It encodes CASSPRDRTYNEQFF. The full variable domain, rest sourced from reference TRBV5-1 and TRBJ2-1, is KAGVTQTPRYLIKTRGQQVTLSCSPISGHRSVSWYQQTPGQGLQFLFEYFSETQRNKGNFPGRFSGRQFSNSRSEMNVSTLELGDSALYLCASSPRDRTYNEQFFGPGTRLTVL.

The chain employs TRBV5-4 and TRBJ2-6; D possibly corresponds to TRBD1 (5 bases). Germline values: CDR1 SGHNT, CDR2 YYREEE (reference sequence). V was pared by 5 bases and J by 0 bases, with 12 bases between. The CDR3 consists of 16 residues. CDR3 loop: CASRPRQSSGANVLTF. The CDR3, as DNA: TGTGCCAGCAGACCGAGACAGAGCTCTGGGGCCAACGTCCTGACTTTC. The full variable domain, its missing parts supplied by reference TRBV5-4 and TRBJ2-6, is ETGVTQSPTHLIKTRGQQVTLRCSSQSGHNTVSWYQQALGQGPQFIFQYYREEENGRGNFPPRFSGLQFPNYSSELNVNALELDDSALYLCASRPRQSSGANVLTFGAGSRLTVL.

The CDR3 protein is CAISERGSLNYGYTF. The CDR3 bases are TGTGCCATCAGTGAGAGGGGCAGTTTAAACTATGGCTACACCTTC. The chain joins TRBV10-3 to TRBJ1-2; D perhaps matches TRBD1 (5 bases). CDR3 length: 15 amino acids. Trimming took 2 bases from V and 2 from J, leaving 12 bases between them. Germline V lookup: CDR1 ENHRY, CDR2 SYGVKD.

This clone showed up just once. V gene TRBV6-6 combines with J gene TRBJ2-7; the D gene is possibly TRBD1 (6 bases). Germline V gene sequence: CDR1 MNHNY, CDR2 SVGAGI (reference sequence). This CDR3 is built from 13 residues. The ends were cut back, 7 bases at V and 4 bases at J, with 14 bases in the middle. The CDR3 coding sequence is TGTGCCAGCAACCCGGGACACCTATACGAGCAGTACTTC. Its protein product is CASNPGHLYEQYF.

The chain employs TRBV30 and TRBJ2-4, with a possible D match to TRBD2 (6 bases). Between the trimmed V and J ends, which lost 1 base and 9 bases, there was a span of 19 bases. Germline values: CDR1 GTSNPN, CDR2 SVGIG (reference sequence). This CDR3 region has 15 residues. CDR3 region: CAWSALGPRRGIQYF. CDR3 coding DNA: TGTGCCTGGAGTGCCTTGGGACCCCGGAGGGGCATTCAGTACTTC. Full variable domain (rest looked up from reference TRBV30 and TRBJ2-4): SQTIHQWPATLVQPVGSPLSLECTVEGTSNPNLYWYRQAAGRGLQLLFYSVGIGQISSEVPQNLSASRPQDRQFILSSKKLLLSDSGFYLCAWSALGPRRGIQYFGAGTRLSVL.

The genes are TRBV5-1 and TRBJ1-1, with D hard to call. The CDR3 covers 14 residues. Germline V gene lookup returns CDR1 SGHRS and CDR2 YFSETQ. The germline V and J ends were trimmed by 4 bases and 3 bases, with 13 bases remaining between them. The DNA of the CDR3 is TGCGCCAGCAGCCCATTGGGGTTGGACACTGAAGCTTTCTTT. It yields the protein CASSPLGLDTEAFF.

This sequence joins TRBV30 and TRBJ1-1; D unclear. Germline V gene lookup returns CDR1 GTSNPN and CDR2 SVGIG (reference sequence). CDR3 length: 15 residues. The V end lost 2 bases, the J end lost 2 bases, and 15 bases lay between the germline ends. DNA of the CDR3: TGTGCCTGGAGTTTCAAAGGACGGGATAACACTGAAGCTTTCTTT. It translates to CAWSFKGRDNTEAFF.

The rearrangement joins TRBV7-2 to TRBJ2-7; D possibly uses TRBD1 or TRBD2 (5 bases each). Trimming shortened V by 3 bases and J by 2 bases, and 17 bases separated the two germline ends. The V gene's germline CDR1 is SGHTA and CDR2 FQGNSA. The CDR3 is 16 amino acids. DNA for the CDR3: TGTGCCAGCAGCTTCCAACGGGGCAGGGTTGCCTACGAGCAGTACTTC. As protein: CASSFQRGRVAYEQYF. The full variable domain, rest sourced from reference TRBV7-2 and TRBJ2-7, is GAGVSQSPSNKVTEKGKDVELRCDPISGHTALYWYRQSLGQGLEFLIYFQGNSAPDKSGLPSDRFSAERTGGSVSTLTIQRTQQEDSAVYLCASSFQRGRVAYEQYFGPGTRLTVT.

The CDR3 here is CASAPPGLAGLEQYF. The CDR3 DNA reads as TGTGCCAGCGCCCCCCCGGGACTAGCGGGACTCGAGCAGTACTTC. The chain recombines TRBV25-1 with TRBJ2-7; 13 positions match TRBD2. Germline V lookup: CDR1 MGHDK, CDR2 SYGVNS. The trim removed 8 bases at V and 6 bases at J, leaving 10 bases unmatched. This CDR3 is built from 15 residues.

The chain uses TRBV6-4 and TRBJ2-3; D gene uncertain. The V end was cut by 3 bases, the J end by 2 bases, with 9 bases between. CDR1 and CDR2 from the germline V gene are MRHNA and SNTAGT. This CDR3 is 14 amino acids long. The CDR3 coding sequence is TGTGCCAGCAGTGAGATTACCCTCACAGATACGCAGTATTTT. Translating gives CASSEITLTDTQYF.

V and J are TRBV5-6 and TRBJ2-4; D is unresolved. Trimming took 0 bases from V and 0 from J, leaving 10 bases between them. This CDR3 contains 16 residues. Germline assignment: CDR1 SGHDT and CDR2 YYEEEE. In DNA form, the CDR3 reads TGTGCCAGCAGCTTGGCAGGCAGGCTAGCCAAAAACATTCAGTACTTC. This codes for CASSLAGRLAKNIQYF.

This sequence joins TRBV28 and TRBJ1-1; D not certain. CDR3 length: 13 amino acids. The germline V gene encodes CDR1 MDHEN and CDR2 SYDVKM. Trimming stripped 0 bases from V and 1 base from J, with 3 bases between. CDR3: CASSLWQNTEAFF. DNA for the CDR3: TGTGCCAGCAGTTTATGGCAGAACACTGAAGCTTTCTTT. The full variable domain, in which reference TRBV28 and TRBJ1-1 provide the parts outside the CDR3, is DVKVTQSSRYLVKRTGEKVFLECVQDMDHENMFWYRQDPGLGLRLIYFSYDVKMKEKGDIPEGYSVSREKKERFSLILESASTNQTSMYLCASSLWQNTEAFFGQGTRLTVV.

The rearrangement uses TRBV5-4 and TRBJ2-7; tentatively, D is TRBD1 or TRBD2 (5 bases each). Trimming removed 1 base from V and 12 bases from J, with 14 bases in between. Germline assignment: CDR1 SGHNT and CDR2 YYREEE (reference sequence). The CDR3 runs 12 residues. CDR3 sequence: CASSLSRGTMYF. For the CDR3, the DNA is TGTGCCAGCAGCTTGTCACGGGGCACCATGTACTTC.

The chain joins TRBV7-2 to TRBJ2-3; the D gene is possibly TRBD1 (5 bases). Germline CDR1 reads SGHTA; CDR2 reads FQGNSA. Between the trimmed V and J ends, which lost 2 bases and 1 base, there was a span of 13 bases. CDR3 length: 16 amino acids. The CDR3 loop reads CASSLMTVIGTDTQYF. The CDR3 coding sequence is TGTGCCAGCAGCTTAATGACAGTTATCGGCACAGATACGCAGTATTTT.

This sequence joins TRBV10-3 and TRBJ2-7; the match to TRBD1 covers 7 bases. The V segment lost 7 bases and the J segment 2 bases; nucleotides outside the gene matches: 5. CDR1 and CDR2 (germline): ENHRY, SYGVKD. The CDR3 length is 13 residues. CDR3 sequence reads: CAITSGTAYEQYF. In nucleotides, the CDR3 is TGTGCCATCACCTCCGGGACAGCCTACGAGCAGTACTTC.

V usage is TRBV11-2 and J usage is TRBJ2-1; D gene uncertain. Trimming pared 1 base from V and 9 bases from J, leaving 22 bases between. Germline-derived CDR1 and CDR2 are SGHAT and FQNNGV. This CDR3 has 17 residues. The CDR3 DNA reads TGTGCCAGCAGCTTAGGGTCCACTCAAGCAGGCGGTGGTGAGCAGTTCTTC. Translated, it gives CASSLGSTQAGGGEQFF. Complete variable domain (other parts from reference TRBV11-2 and TRBJ2-1): EAGVAQSPRYKIIEKRQSVAFWCNPISGHATLYWYQQILGQGPKLLIQFQNNGVVDDSQLPKDRFSAERLKGVDSTLKIQPAKLEDSAVYLCASSLGSTQAGGGEQFFGPGTRLTVL.

As regards this clone: At one end the junction does not follow the germline gene, possibly because of a read error. The identical CDR3 is also encoded by other nucleotide sequences in the sample. The chain combines TRBV5-4 with TRBJ2-7; 9 bases fit TRBD2. CDR3 length equals 13 residues. Germline CDR1 is SGHNT and CDR2 is YYREEE (reference sequence). CDR3 coding DNA: TGCGCCCTGTCCCCTAGCGGGACGTACGAGCAGTACTTC. Translating gives CALSPSGTYEQYF.